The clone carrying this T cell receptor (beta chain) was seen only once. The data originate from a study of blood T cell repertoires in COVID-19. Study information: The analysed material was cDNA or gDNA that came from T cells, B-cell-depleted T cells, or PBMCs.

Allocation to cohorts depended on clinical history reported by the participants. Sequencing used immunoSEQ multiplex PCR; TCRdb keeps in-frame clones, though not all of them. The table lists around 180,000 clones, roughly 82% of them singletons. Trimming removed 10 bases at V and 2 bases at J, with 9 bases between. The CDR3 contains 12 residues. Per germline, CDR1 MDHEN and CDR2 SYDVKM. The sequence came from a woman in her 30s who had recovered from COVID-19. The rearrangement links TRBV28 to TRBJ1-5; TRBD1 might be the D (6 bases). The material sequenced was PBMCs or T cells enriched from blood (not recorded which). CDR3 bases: TGTGCCACTCGGACAGGCAATCAGCCCCAGCATTTT. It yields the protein CATRTGNQPQHF.